The following is a T cell receptor (beta chain) sequence with its context. The target antigen is unknown. This entry belongs to a study of a mutant IDH1 vaccine in newly diagnosed glioma. For the study at large: Those enrolled had earlier been treated with radiotherapy, temozolomide, or both, mostly both.

Profiling relied on immunoSEQ multiplex PCR, and the TCRdb table lists in-frame clones only, not all of them. The sample has roughly 40,000 clones, approximately 89% seen once. Time point described: week 23, last vaccination. In every dose of vaccine, 300 ug of mutant IDH1 20-mer peptide was given alongside topical imiquimod. Germline CDR1 and CDR2: SQVTM and ANQGSEA. V was pared by 7 bases and J by 0 bases, with 6 bases of the junction left unmatched. The length of the CDR3 is 14 residues. The chain uses TRBV29-1 and TRBJ2-3; 8 bases line up with TRBD1. This receptor was identified in a man aged 45-65 years with glioma. Specimen: PBMCs, collected from a glioma patient whose treatment included an IDH1 peptide vaccine. CDR3 sequence (DNA): TGCAGCGGTACGACAGGGGTCAGCACAGATACGCAGTATTTT. It specifies CSGTTGVSTDTQYF.